The present entry profiles one T cell receptor (beta chain) with its context. CDR1 and CDR2 (germline): MGHDK, SYGVNS. V shed 1 base and J shed 3 bases, with 10 bases lying between them. The CDR3 is made up of 14 amino acids. The sample originates from a study of blood T cell repertoires in COVID-19. Only in-frame clones appear in the TCRdb table, and some are missing; sequencing was by immunoSEQ multiplex PCR. The table lists about 220,000 clones, approximately 88% of them singletons. V and J are TRBV25-1 and TRBJ2-7, with a tentative D call TRBD2 (6 bases). Sequencing input: PBMCs or T cells enriched from blood (not recorded which). The TCR was taken from a woman aged 25 to 39 with acute COVID-19. The CDR3 sequence: CASSEFGGDYEQYF. The CDR3 region has the DNA TGTGCCAGCAGTGAATTCGGCGGGGACTACGAGCAGTACTTC.